The source of this T cell receptor beta chain is a study of blood T cell repertoires in COVID-19. Study-wide context: Samples came from the United States, Italy and Spain, spanning acute and convalescent COVID-19. T cells, B-cell-depleted T cells, or PBMCs provided the cDNA or gDNA that served as material.

Germline CDR1 and CDR2: SQVTM and ANQGSEA. V lost 4 bases and J lost 5, with 6 bases in between. The CDR3 has 11 amino acids. Worth noting for this clone: The same CDR3 is also encoded by other DNA sequences in this sample.

The authors' processing: Reference gene primers were amplified, and this amplification served to estimate nucleated cell counts. TCRdb's table, derived via immunoSEQ multiplex PCR, lists solely in-frame clones and lacks some. V and J calls and clone size come straight from that table; D and trimming were deduced from the DNA. The table has around 200,000 clones, about 86% seen once. Input material: peripheral blood. This clonotype was sampled from a man between 25 and 39 years old with active or convalescent COVID-19. V and J are TRBV29-1 and TRBJ1-5; D not resolved. CDR3 DNA sequence: TGCAGCGTTGGACACGATCAGCCCCAGCATTTT. This encodes CSVGHDQPQHF.